Below are 7 T cell receptor beta chains sequenced from a single sample in a study of tumor-infiltrating lymphocytes in oesophageal squamous cell carcinoma. MiXCR was run by TCRdb on the PCR reads, yielding one entry per CDR3 protein. The repertoire holds over 10,000 distinct CDR3 sequences, with 51% as singletons. What was sequenced was blood. The source of these receptors is a female donor with esophageal squamous cell carcinoma.

The chain links TRBV7-3 to TRBJ2-5; D not resolved. The DNA matches TRBJ2-1 better at its end, which makes the J call doubtful. This CDR3 is built from 15 residues. Germline V CDR1 and CDR2: SGHTA, FQGTGA. The CDR3 loop reads CASSPNHQMYNEQFF. For the CDR3, the DNA is TGTGCCAGCAGCCCAAATCACCAGATGTACAATGAGCAGTTCTTC.

The chain employs TRBV10-3 and TRBJ2-1, with TRBD1 matching 7 bases. Germline trimming cut 7 bases from V and 5 bases from J; bases unmatched to any gene: 8. The CDR3 length is 14 residues. Germline CDR1 is ENHRY and CDR2 is SYGVKD. The CDR3 DNA reads as TGTGCCATCAACCCGACAGGGATTCACAATGAGCAGTTCTTC. Encoded protein: CAINPTGIHNEQFF.

This clonotype was seen more than once but under ten times. A single base separates this from a much larger clone, so it may be a read error. V is TRBV6-4 and J is TRBJ2-1, with D hard to call. The CDR3 covers 11 residues. V lost 2 bases and J lost 10, with 6 bases in between. Germline V gene sequence: CDR1 MRHNA, CDR2 SNTAGT. The CDR3 loop reads CASSDGYEQFF. Written as DNA, the CDR3 is TGTGCCAGCAGTGACGGGTACGAGCAGTTCTTC.

Many counts were recorded for this clonotype. This chain uses TRBV5-4 with TRBJ2-1; 8 bases are shared with TRBD2. There are 14 residues in the CDR3. After removal of 4 bases from V and 3 bases from J, the junction contained 3 bases not matched to a gene. Germline V gives CDR1 SGHNT, CDR2 YYREEE (reference sequence). The CDR3 nucleotides are TGTGCCAGCAGCGTGGGACTAGTCTACAATGAGCAGTTCTTC. Amino acid sequence: CASSVGLVYNEQFF.

The gene calls are TRBV7-6 and TRBJ2-3, with D uncertain. Germline V gene lookup returns CDR1 SGHVS and CDR2 FNYEAQ. V lost 1 base and J lost 4, with 6 bases in between. The CDR3 has 13 amino acids. Here the CDR3 DNA reads TGTGCCAGCAGCTTAGAGTATCCAGATACGCAGTATTTT. Translating it yields CASSLEYPDTQYF.

There are a few counts of this clonotype. This sequence joins TRBV7-6 and TRBJ2-1; a weak D match, TRBD1 (5 bases). TRBJ2-5 matches the DNA end more closely, so the J call is doubtful. The CDR3 is 15 residues long. Germline V gene lookup returns CDR1 SGHVS and CDR2 FNYEAQ. CDR3: CASSLGGPKGETQYF. Written as DNA, the CDR3 is TGTGCCAGCAGCTTAGGAGGACCAAAGGGGGAGACCCAGTACTTC.

The J gene is TRBJ2-2, the V gene TRBV11-2; D is unresolved. The CDR3 loop spans 14 amino acids. The V gene's germline CDR1 is SGHAT and CDR2 FQNNGV. Trimming shortened V by 0 bases and J by 4 bases, and 6 bases separated the two germline ends. The CDR3 bases are TGTGCCAGCAGCTTAGAAATTAGCACCGGGGAGCTGTTTTTT. This codes for CASSLEISTGELFF.